This T cell receptor beta chain was captured in a study of T cells in Graves' hyperthyroidism and ophthalmopathy. Study in general: Before treatment of any kind, peripheral blood was taken at initial diagnosis.

Study-wide results and caveats: In validation, the model predicted ophthalmopathy. These predictions came a median roughly seven months before onset.

This clonotype was seen at least ten times. What it binds is unknown. The diagnoses drew upon clinical symptoms, serum thyroxine and TRAb, thyroid ultrasound and orbital computed tomography. RNA transcripts gave rise to amplified TCR beta CDR3 regions. With the HTBI primer set, the TCR CDR3 went through a first round of RT-PCR. MiXCR was run by TCRdb on the multiplex PCR reads, yielding one entry per CDR3 protein. The table lists fewer than 600,000 distinct CDR3 sequences, around 14% of them singletons. With 2 bases clipped from V and 6 bases from J, the junction kept 8 bases outside the gene matches. The CDR3 has 16 residues. Germline V gene lookup returns CDR1 SGHRS and CDR2 YFSETQ.

V gene TRBV5-1 combines with J gene TRBJ2-1, with 10 bases fitting TRBD1. The source material was blood. The sequence came from a woman aged 18-29 years with Graves' hyperthyroidism. The CDR3 loop reads CASSFLPGQGSNEQFF. The CDR3 DNA reads TGCGCCAGCAGCTTCCTCCCGGGACAGGGGAGCAATGAGCAGTTCTTC.